Included here is one TCR beta chain sequence, with context. The V segment lost 3 bases and the J segment 3 bases; nucleotides outside the gene matches: 2. CDR1 is SGHDT, CDR2 YYEEEE, per germline. The CDR3 is made up of 13 amino acids. This specimen belongs to a study of blood T cell repertoires in COVID-19. The wider study: The United States, Italy and Spain provided the acute and convalescent COVID-19 samples. Sample material is recorded as cDNA or gDNA derived from T cells, B-cell-depleted T cells, or PBMCs.

The repertoire was sequenced with immunoSEQ multiplex PCR; TCRdb's copy has only in-frame clones and lacks some. The profile shows fewer than 250,000 clones, 85% to 95% of them singletons. Seattle-derived patients entered the study during active infection and were followed longitudinally. This chain joins TRBV5-6 and TRBJ2-7; 8 nucleotides match TRBD1. Specimen: peripheral blood. The clonotype originates from a man aged 25-45 years with COVID-19, enrolled during active disease. In DNA form, the CDR3 reads TGTGCCAGCAGCTCGGGGACAGGCTACGAGCAGTACTTC. It is translated as CASSSGTGYEQYF. Based on the CDR3 plus reference TRBV5-6 and TRBJ2-7, the full variable domain is DAGVTQSPTHLIKTRGQQVTLRCSPKSGHDTVSWYQQALGQGPQFIFQYYEEEERQRGNFPDRFSGHQFPNYSSELNVNALLLGDSALYLCASSSGTGYEQYFGPGTRLTVT.